This is a list of T cell receptor beta chains from one sample in a study of cytomegalovirus exposure and HLA in healthy donors. TCRdb keeps only in-frame clones here, not all; method: immunoSEQ multiplex PCR. The sample has under 95,000 clones, approximately 82% seen once. The material sequenced was PBMCs. The receptors derive from a man between 35 and 55 years old in good health and CMV-seronegative. The CDR3 runs from the conserved cysteine through the conserved F or W. The D gene is left open where the match is weak. Clone size, where shown, is once, few, many, or a class for clones that have expanded.

size	J	D	V	DNA	CDR3
NA	TRBJ1-4	NA	TRBV5-4	TGTGCCAGCAGCCCTACAGGGCCTAATGAAAAACTGTTTTTT	CASSPTGPNEKLFF
NA	TRBJ1-3	TRBD1	TRBV18	TGTGCCAGCTCACCACCTGGGACAGGGTCACTAGACACCATATATTTT	CASSPPGTGSLDTIYF
NA	TRBJ2-7	NA	TRBV19	TGTGCCAGTAGTATCCAGGATTACGACGAGCAGTACTTC	CASSIQDYDEQYF
NA	TRBJ1-6	TRBD1	TRBV28	TGTGCCAGCAGCGCAAGATCCGGGACAGGGAATAATTCACCCCTCCACTTT	CASSARSGTGNNSPLHF
NA	TRBJ2-5	NA	TRBV25-1	TGTGCCAGCAGTGACCAGGACAGAAAAGAGACCCAGTACTTC	CASSDQDRKETQYF
NA	TRBJ2-5	NA	TRBV19	TGTGCCAGTAGAGGAACAGAAGAGACCCAGTACTTC	CASRGTEETQYF
few	TRBJ2-1	TRBD1	TRBV11-2	TGTGCCAGCAGCTTCGACAGGGTTGGGCAGTTCTTC	CASSFDRVGQFF
NA	TRBJ2-7	TRBD2	TRBV28	TGTGCCTCCTTGGAACTAGCGGGAGACGAGCAGTACTTC	CASLELAGDEQYF
NA	TRBJ1-5	NA	TRBV5-6	TGTGCCAGCAGCTTGGGTCAAGAGTTGCAGCCCCAGCATTTT	CASSLGQELQPQHF
NA	TRBJ2-7	NA	TRBV5-1	TGCGCCAGCAGCGGCAGAGGAACGGAGTCCTACGAGCAGTACTTC	CASSGRGTESYEQYF
NA	TRBJ1-5	TRBD1	TRBV2	TGTGCCAGCAGTCTAACCACGGGACAGGGGAGTCAGCCCCAGCATTTT	CASSLTTGQGSQPQHF
NA	TRBJ1-2	TRBD1	TRBV28	TGTGCCAGCAGTCTGCCAGGGGGCGGTGGCTACACCTTC	CASSLPGGGGYTF
NA	TRBJ2-6	NA	TRBV5-5	TGTGCCAGCAGCTTGGGCACGAGCTCTGGGGCCAACGTCCTGACTTTC	CASSLGTSSGANVLTF
NA	TRBJ1-5	NA	TRBV19	TGTGCCAGTAGTAACAGGGCCCAGCCCCAGCATTTT	CASSNRAQPQHF
once	TRBJ1-6	NA	TRBV28	TGTGCCAGCACCCCCCCCAGGGTAGGAAATTCACCCCTCCACTTT	CASTPPRVGNSPLHF